This T cell receptor (beta chain) was retrieved from a study of T cell changes during pregnancy in multiple sclerosis. The data were produced by immunoSEQ multiplex PCR, yet TCRdb's version contains in-frame clones alone and is incomplete. This sample has tens of thousands of clones, with 93% found just once. The sequenced sample was peripheral blood, obtained in the second trimester of pregnancy. The source of this sequence is a female donor with multiple sclerosis, enrolled in a pregnancy study.

CDR3 DNA sequence: TGTGCCAGCAGTGGGGGGGCGCACGGCTATGGCTACACCTTC. Translated, it gives CASSGGAHGYGYTF. The rearrangement joins TRBV28 to TRBJ1-2, with TRBD1 as a possible D gene (6 bases). The germline V gene has CDR1 MDHEN and CDR2 SYDVKM. The CDR3 runs to 14 residues. The V end was cut by 5 bases, the J end by 4 bases, with 14 bases between.